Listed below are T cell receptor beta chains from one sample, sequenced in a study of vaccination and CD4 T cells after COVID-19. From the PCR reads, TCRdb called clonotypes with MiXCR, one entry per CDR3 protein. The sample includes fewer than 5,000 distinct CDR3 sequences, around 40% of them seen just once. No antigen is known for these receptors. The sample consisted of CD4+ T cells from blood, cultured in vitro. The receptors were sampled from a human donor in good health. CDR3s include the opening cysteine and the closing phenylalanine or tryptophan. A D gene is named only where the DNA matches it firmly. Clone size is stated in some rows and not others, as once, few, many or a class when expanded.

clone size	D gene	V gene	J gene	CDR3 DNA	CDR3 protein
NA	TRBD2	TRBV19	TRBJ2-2	TGTGCCAGTAAAAGCGGGGGCCTATCGGTCGAGCTGTTTTTT	CASKSGGLSVELFF
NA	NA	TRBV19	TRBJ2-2	TGTGCCAAAGAGGCGGGCAAACTGAACACCGGGGAGCTGTTTTTT	CAKEAGKLNTGELFF
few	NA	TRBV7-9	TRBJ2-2	TGTGCCAGCAGTTATGGTATGGGGGAGCTGTTTTTT	CASSYGMGELFF
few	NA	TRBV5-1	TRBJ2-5	TGCGCCAGCAGCTTGGAGGCTAGCTTTGAGACCCAGTACTTC	CASSLEASFETQYF
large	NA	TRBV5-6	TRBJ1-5	TGTGCCAGCAGCGCGAATCAGCCCCAGCATTTT	CASSANQPQHF
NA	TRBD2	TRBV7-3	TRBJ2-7	TGTGCCAGCAGCTTAGGGGCGGGGGGTTCCTACGAGCAGTACTTC	CASSLGAGGSYEQYF
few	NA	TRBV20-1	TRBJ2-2	TGCAGTGCCCTCTCCCCGGCCGGGGAGCTGTTTTTT	CSALSPAGELFF
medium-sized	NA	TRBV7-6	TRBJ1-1	TGTGCCAGCAGCTTAGAATGGGGTGGTGAAGCTTTCTTT	CASSLEWGGEAFF
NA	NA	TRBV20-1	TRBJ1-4	TGCAGTGCGTGGGGGGGCGCAACTAATGAAAAACTGTTTTTT	CSAWGGATNEKLFF
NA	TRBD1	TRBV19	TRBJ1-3	TGTGCCAGTAGTCCCGACAGGGATTTAGACACCATATATTTT	CASSPDRDLDTIYF
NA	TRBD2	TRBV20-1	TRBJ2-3	TGCAGTGCCTTTCGTCCTAGCGGGGGACATTTCACAGATACGCAGTATTTT	CSAFRPSGGHFTDTQYF
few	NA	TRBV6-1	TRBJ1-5	TGTGCCAGCAGCCGAGATCCGAGACAGCCCCAGCATTTT	CASSRDPRQPQHF
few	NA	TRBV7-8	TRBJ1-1	TGTGCCAGCAGAGGGAGTGAAGCTTTCTTT	CASRGSEAFF
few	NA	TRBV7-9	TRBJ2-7	TGTGCCAGCACTATCGGTTCGGGGGAGCAGTACTTC	CASTIGSGEQYF
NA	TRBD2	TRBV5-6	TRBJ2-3	TGTGCCAGCAGCTTCAGAGCGGGGGGCACAGATACGCAGTATTTT	CASSFRAGGTDTQYF
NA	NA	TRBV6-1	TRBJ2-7	TGTGCCAGCAGTCGGGACATTAACTACGAGCAGTACTTC	CASSRDINYEQYF
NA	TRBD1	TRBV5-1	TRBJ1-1	TGCGCCAGCAGCTTGGAGTCCACAGGGGCAGCTTTCTTT	CASSLESTGAAFF
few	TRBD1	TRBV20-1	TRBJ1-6	TGCAGTGCTAGAAGGGACAGAATTTATTCACCCCTCCACTTT	CSARRDRIYSPLHF
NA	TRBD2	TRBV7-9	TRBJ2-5	TGTGCCAGCAGCCGAGGACTAGCGGGGGGCTCCTTGTACCAAGAGACCCAGTACTTC	CASSRGLAGGSLYQETQYF
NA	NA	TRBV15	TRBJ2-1	TGTGCCACCAGCAGAGTACACAATGAGCAGTTCTTC	CATSRVHNEQFF
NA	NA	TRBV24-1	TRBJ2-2	TGTGCCACCAGTGCTCCGATCACCGGGGAGCTGTTTTTT	CATSAPITGELFF
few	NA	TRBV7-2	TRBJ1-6	TGTGCCAGCAGCTTGTTCGGGGGTTATAATTCACCCCTCCACTTT	CASSLFGGYNSPLHF
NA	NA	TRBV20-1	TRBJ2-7	TGCAGTGCTCACGACACTTCCTACGAGCAGTACTTC	CSAHDTSYEQYF
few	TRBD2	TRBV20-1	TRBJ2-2	TGCAGTGCTAGTAAGAAGGGAGGGACCGGGGAGCTGTTTTTT	CSASKKGGTGELFF
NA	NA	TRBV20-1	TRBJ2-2	TGCAGTGCTACCAGGGAGGACACCGGGGAGCTGTTTTTT	CSATREDTGELFF
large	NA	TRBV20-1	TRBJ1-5	TGCAGTGCTAGCCGCAGGGCCTTAGGCAATCAGCCCCAGCATTTT	CSASRRALGNQPQHF
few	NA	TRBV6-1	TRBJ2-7	TGTGCCAGCAGTGAAGCTCCCCCGGGACTGCGATACGAGCAGTACTTC	CASSEAPPGLRYEQYF
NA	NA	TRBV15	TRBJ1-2	TGTGCCACCAGCAGGGGCCTTGAGTTCGGGGGCTACACCTTC	CATSRGLEFGGYTF
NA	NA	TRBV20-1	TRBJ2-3	TGCAGTGCTAGATCGTCCGTTGGGGCAGATACGCAGTATTTT	CSARSSVGADTQYF
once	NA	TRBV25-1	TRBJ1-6	TGTGCCAGCAGTGGGTCTTATTCACCCCTCCACTTT	CASSGSYSPLHF
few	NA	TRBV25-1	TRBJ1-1	TGTGCCAGCTTGGGTGGTGAAGCTTTCTTT	CASLGGEAFF
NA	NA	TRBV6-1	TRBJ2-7	TGTGCCAGCGGGGACCGATGGAGCTCCTACGAGCAGTACTTC	CASGDRWSSYEQYF
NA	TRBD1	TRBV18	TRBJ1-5	TGTGCCAGCTCACCAACCACAGGGGGCGCAAATCAGCCCCAGCATTTT	CASSPTTGGANQPQHF
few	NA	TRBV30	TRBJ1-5	TGTGCCTGGAGTGGGTCCCTAGGGCAGCCCCAGCATTTT	CAWSGSLGQPQHF
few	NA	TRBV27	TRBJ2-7	TGTGCCAGCAGTTTTTCAGGGGTTCGTCACGAGCAGTACTTC	CASSFSGVRHEQYF
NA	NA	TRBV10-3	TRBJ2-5	TGTGCCATCAGTGAGAACAGGGCAGGAGAGACCCAGTACTTC	CAISENRAGETQYF
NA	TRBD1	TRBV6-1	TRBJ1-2	TGTGCCAGCAGCGACAGGGTTGGTGGCTACACCTTC	CASSDRVGGYTF
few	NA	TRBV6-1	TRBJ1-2	TGTGCCAGCAGATCGACAGAAACCTATAACTGGGGCTACACCTTC	CASRSTETYNWGYTF
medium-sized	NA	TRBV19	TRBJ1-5	TGTGCCAGTAGTCCATCACATACAGGGTCGGGTCAGCCCCAGCATTTT	CASSPSHTGSGQPQHF
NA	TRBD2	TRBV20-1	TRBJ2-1	TGCAGTGCCGAACCGGGACTAGCGGAGGCCTACAATGAGCAGTTCTTC	CSAEPGLAEAYNEQFF
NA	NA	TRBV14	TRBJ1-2	TGTGCCAGCAGCCAAGGTAACCTGAAACACTATGGCTACACCTTC	CASSQGNLKHYGYTF
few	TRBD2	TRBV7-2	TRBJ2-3	TGTGCCAGCAGCCCAGTCCGGGGGGTCACGCAGTATTTT	CASSPVRGVTQYF
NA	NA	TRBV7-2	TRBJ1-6	TGTGCCAGCAGCCAGGGTTCGGCAGGGGCCTTCCAATATTCACCCCTCCACTTT	CASSQGSAGAFQYSPLHF
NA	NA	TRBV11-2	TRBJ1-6	TGTGCCAGCAGCACCAATACAGGGCTAAGTACAACCTCCTATAATTCACCCCTCCACTTT	CASSTNTGLSTTSYNSPLHF
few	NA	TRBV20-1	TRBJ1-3	TGCAGTGCGGAATACAGGGCGGCTGGAAACACCATATATTTT	CSAEYRAAGNTIYF
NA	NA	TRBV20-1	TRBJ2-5	TGCAGTGCTGGTTACGAGACCCAGTACTTC	CSAGYETQYF
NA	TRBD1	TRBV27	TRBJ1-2	TGTGCCAGCAGTAATCCGGGACAGGTTTCCTACACCTTC	CASSNPGQVSYTF
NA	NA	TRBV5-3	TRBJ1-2	TGTGCCAGCAGCATGGCCACGGCGGGGAACACTAACTATGGCTACACCTTC	CASSMATAGNTNYGYTF
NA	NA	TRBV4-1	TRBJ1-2	TGCGCCAGCAGCTTAGAGGCTAACTATGGCTACACCTTC	CASSLEANYGYTF
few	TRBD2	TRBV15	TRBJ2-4	TGTGCCACCAGCAGAGATCGAAAACTAGCGGGGGGTAGAAACATTCAGTACTTC	CATSRDRKLAGGRNIQYF
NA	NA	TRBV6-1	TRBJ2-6	TGTGCCAGCAGTGAGTCGGCATTTAAATCTGGGGCCAACGTCCTGACTTTC	CASSESAFKSGANVLTF
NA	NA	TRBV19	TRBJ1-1	TGTGCCACGAGGGACCGTAACACTGAAGCTTTCTTT	CATRDRNTEAFF
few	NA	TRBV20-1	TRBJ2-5	TGCAGTGCTAGTTCCAGGAAAGAGACCCAGTACTTC	CSASSRKETQYF